The 25 T cell receptor beta chains presented below share a single source sample, sequenced in a study of siplizumab effects on memory and regulatory T cells (dated by TCRdb to the late 2010s). Library construction relied on the immunoSEQ multiplex PCR assay. TCRdb provides this immuneACCESS table in a form limited to in-frame rearrangements. Some clones are lacking; in checked studies, under half of them reflect an unresolved V gene, and why the rest are absent is not known. Across this sample there are some 100,000 clones, with 85% to 95% seen only once. The ten top clones hold about 1.2% of the sample. The sequenced material came from non-Treg CD4+ T cells sorted from blood. What this sample's cell subset or site label stands for: FACS-sorted unstimulated CD4+ non-regulatory T cells. Receptors originate from a human donor in good health.

The chain is built from TRBV29-1 and TRBJ1-5; 9 positions match TRBD1. Germline CDR1 is SQVTM and CDR2 is ANQGSEA. The CDR3 runs to 14 residues. V lost 6 bases, J lost 5 bases, and 8 bases stayed unmatched. The CDR3, as DNA: TGCAGCGTCGCAAGGGGACAGGGAGATCAGCCCCAGCATTTT. Amino acids: CSVARGQGDQPQHF.

This clone was recorded once. This chain links TRBV4-2 with TRBJ2-3; D might be TRBD2 (6 bases). The V gene's germline CDR1 is LGHNA and CDR2 YNFKEQ. V gave up 4 bases and J gave up 0 bases, with 14 bases separating them. The CDR3 loop spans 16 amino acids. DNA of the CDR3: TGTGCCAGCAGCCGGACCGGCGGGACTAGCACAGATACGCAGTATTTT. It encodes CASSRTGGTSTDTQYF.

Written as DNA, the CDR3 is TGTGCCAGCGGAACTAGCGGGAGGGGCACAGATACGCAGTATTTT. As protein: CASGTSGRGTDTQYF. The genes are TRBV28 and TRBJ2-3; 13 bases line up with TRBD2. This CDR3 has 15 amino acids. With V trimmed by 8 bases and J by 1 base, 3 bases remained unmatched. The germline gives CDR1 MDHEN, CDR2 SYDVKM.

The J gene is TRBJ2-3, the V gene TRBV21-1. TRBV21-1 represents a pseudogene. The CDR3 is 15 residues long. Here the CDR3 DNA reads TGTGCCAGCAGCAACAGAAGGGGCCGGGGCGATACGCAGTATTTT. This encodes CASSNRRGRGDTQYF.

The rearrangement uses TRBV19 and TRBJ1-2, with no clear D. Trimming took off 4 bases at V and 6 bases at J, with 15 bases between the two ends. This CDR3 has 14 residues. Germline lookup yields CDR1 LNHDA and CDR2 SQIVND (reference sequence). The CDR3, as DNA: TGTGCCAGTAGTAGCAGCCGTAGAGACGATGGCTACACCTTC. Its protein is CASSSSRRDDGYTF.

The CDR3, as DNA: TGCGCCAGCAGCTTGGGTCCAGAGGTGGTCCACGAGCAGTACTTC. Its translation: CASSLGPEVVHEQYF. This sequence joins TRBV5-1 and TRBJ2-7, with D unresolved. With 0 bases removed from V and 5 bases from J, the gap between germline ends came to 15 bases. The CDR3 runs 15 residues. Germline V CDR1 and CDR2: SGHRS, YFSETQ.

In DNA, the CDR3 is TGTGCCAGCTCACCTCCCACATTAAATTCACCCCTCCACTTT. It translates to CASSPPTLNSPLHF. The genes are TRBV18 and TRBJ1-6, with no clear D. Per germline, CDR1 KGHSH and CDR2 LQKENI. The V end lost 3 bases, the J end lost 7 bases, and 10 bases lay between the germline ends. The CDR3 is made up of 14 amino acids.

In this sample, this clone turned up once. The J gene is TRBJ1-2, the V gene TRBV7-9, with a weak D call TRBD1 (6 bases). The CDR3 is 15 amino acids. Germline-derived CDR1 and CDR2 are SEHNR and FQNEAQ (reference sequence). V gave up 0 bases and J gave up 4 bases, with 12 bases separating them. The CDR3 is CASSLAWGDIYGYTF. CDR3 nucleotides: TGTGCCAGCAGCTTAGCGTGGGGGGACATCTATGGCTACACCTTC.

A single count supports this clone. The chain carries TRBV7-3 and TRBJ2-1; 10 bases agree with TRBD2. From germline, CDR1 is SGHTA and CDR2 FQGTGA. The CDR3 is made up of 16 amino acids. The trim removed 1 base at V and 8 bases at J, leaving 8 bases unmatched. CDR3 loop: CASSLMASGSSYEQFF. The CDR3 region has the DNA TGTGCCAGCAGCTTAATGGCTAGCGGGAGTTCGTATGAGCAGTTCTTC.

The rearrangement joins TRBV28 to TRBJ2-1; D is ambiguous. V was cut by 7 bases and J by 10 bases, with 11 bases left in between. The CDR3 consists of 11 residues. Germline loops: CDR1 MDHEN, CDR2 SYDVKM. DNA of the CDR3: TGTGCCAGCATAAATGCACGAGAGCAGTTCTTC. It translates to CASINAREQFF.

The CDR3 nucleotides are TGCGCCAGCAGCTCCCAAGTGATGGCCTACAATGAGCAGTTCTTC. It translates to CASSSQVMAYNEQFF. This rearrangement joins TRBV5-1 to TRBJ2-1; no definite D call. The CDR3 has 15 residues. Looked up from germline, CDR1 is SGHRS and CDR2 is YFSETQ. Between the trimmed V and J ends, which lost 3 bases and 2 bases, there was a span of 12 bases.

V and J are TRBV7-6 and TRBJ2-5, with D maybe TRBD1 (5 bases). The V end lost 5 bases, the J end lost 2 bases, and 12 bases lay between the germline ends. Germline-derived CDR1 and CDR2 are SGHVS and FNYEAQ. There are 14 residues in the CDR3. In DNA, the CDR3 is TGTGCCAGCAGCCTCGACAGCAATCAAGAGACCCAGTACTTC. Amino acids: CASSLDSNQETQYF.

The chain is built from TRBV18 and TRBJ1-6, with no clear D. This CDR3 has 16 residues. With 3 bases removed from V and 0 bases from J, the gap between germline ends came to 9 bases. Germline values: CDR1 KGHSH, CDR2 LQKENI. The CDR3 DNA follows: TGTGCCAGCTCACCGCAAAGTAGCTCCTATAATTCACCCCTCCACTTT. This sequence encodes CASSPQSSSYNSPLHF.

V usage is TRBV10-1 and J usage is TRBJ2-7; TRBD1 is a possible D gene (6 bases). V was shortened by 6 bases and J by 3 bases, with 12 bases between the two germline ends. The CDR3 extends over 13 amino acids. CDR1 and CDR2 (germline): WNHNN, SYGVQD (reference sequence). The chain's CDR3 is CASSPTGVYEQYF. CDR3 in DNA: TGCGCCAGCAGCCCGACAGGAGTCTACGAGCAGTACTTC.

The chain uses TRBV14 and TRBJ1-2; D uncertain. V dropped 4 bases and J dropped 0 bases, with 12 bases sitting between them. The CDR3 covers 15 residues. CDR1 SGHDN and CDR2 FVKESK come from the germline V gene. The CDR3 protein is CASSPQRPSNYGYTF. The CDR3 region has the DNA TGTGCCAGCAGCCCTCAGAGACCATCTAACTATGGCTACACCTTC. Looking up the rest from reference TRBV14 and TRBJ1-2 gives the full variable domain: EAGVTQFPSHSVIEKGQTVTLRCDPISGHDNLYWYRRVMGKEIKFLLHFVKESKQDESGMPNNRFLAERTGGTYSTLKVQPAELEDSGVYFCASSPQRPSNYGYTFGSGTRLTVV.

The chain has TRBV19 and TRBJ2-7; D uncertain. CDR1 and CDR2 (germline): LNHDA, SQIVND (reference sequence). Trimming took 0 bases from V and 3 from J, leaving 12 bases between them. This CDR3 spans 15 amino acids. The CDR3 coding sequence is TGTGCCAGTAGTATAGACCTGTGGACGGACTACGAGCAGTACTTC. The encoded protein is CASSIDLWTDYEQYF.

The chain uses TRBV7-9 and TRBJ2-3; possible D gene TRBD1, 5 bases. CDR3 length: 16 residues. From germline, CDR1 is SEHNR and CDR2 FQNEAQ (reference sequence). The germline V and J ends were trimmed by 0 bases and 2 bases, with 12 bases remaining between them. The chain's CDR3 is CASSLAQGTNTDTQYF. The DNA of the CDR3 is TGTGCCAGCAGCTTAGCGCAGGGCACAAACACAGATACGCAGTATTTT.

A single count supports this clone. This sequence joins TRBV27 and TRBJ2-1; 11 nucleotides match TRBD1. CDR3 length: 19 amino acids. J was trimmed by 7 bases and V by 3 bases; bases with no gene match: 17. Germline V gives CDR1 MNHEY, CDR2 SMNVEV (reference sequence). The DNA of the CDR3 is TGTGCCAGCAGTTTCTTGGACAGGGGGCGGGTAGCGGGAGTAAATGAGCAGTTCTTC. Translating it yields CASSFLDRGRVAGVNEQFF.

The genes are TRBV7-2 and TRBJ2-3, with D possibly matching TRBD1 (6 bases). CDR1 and CDR2 (germline): SGHTA, FQGNSA. CDR3 length: 15 amino acids. Trimming stripped 2 bases from V and 0 bases from J, with 9 bases between. As DNA, the CDR3 is TGTGCCAGCAGCTTAACAGGGTCGAGCACAGATACGCAGTATTTT. It encodes CASSLTGSSTDTQYF.

The DNA for the CDR3 is TGTGCCAGCAGCTGGGGGACAGAAAATGAAAAACTGTTTTTT. It is translated as CASSWGTENEKLFF. This rearrangement joins TRBV5-4 to TRBJ1-4; TRBD1 agrees at 7 bases. Trimming removed 3 bases from V and 5 bases from J; junction bases left unmatched: 4. Germline CDR1 and CDR2: SGHNT and YYREEE (reference sequence). The CDR3 extends over 14 amino acids.

This rearrangement joins TRBV19 to TRBJ2-2; 10 bases align to TRBD2. V lost 3 bases, J lost 4 bases, and 5 bases stayed unmatched. Germline CDR1 reads LNHDA; CDR2 reads SQIVND (reference sequence). CDR3 length: 16 residues. The CDR3 protein is CASSIGLAGVTGELFF. The CDR3 DNA follows: TGTGCCAGTAGTATCGGTCTAGCGGGAGTCACCGGGGAGCTGTTTTTT.

A single count supports this clone. The chain employs TRBV12-5 and TRBJ1-1, with D uncertain. Per the germline V gene, CDR1 is LGHNT and CDR2 is FRNRAP. V was pared by 5 bases and J by 3 bases, with 10 bases between. CDR3 size: 13 residues. CDR3 residues: CASGTRQDTEAFF. For the CDR3, the DNA is TGTGCTAGTGGTACCCGCCAGGACACTGAAGCTTTCTTT. Supplemented by reference TRBV12-5 and TRBJ1-1, the full variable domain reads DARVTQTPRHKVTEMGQEVTMRCQPILGHNTVFWYRQTMMQGLELLAYFRNRAPLDDSGMPKDRFSAEMPDATLATLKIQPSEPRDSAVYFCASGTRQDTEAFFGQGTRLTVV.

J is TRBJ1-5 and V is TRBV18; unclear D gene. The CDR3 has 13 amino acids. Germline V gives CDR1 KGHSH, CDR2 LQKENI. V was cut by 3 bases and J by 5 bases, with 8 bases left in between. The CDR3: CASSPWGYQPQHF. In DNA form, the CDR3 reads TGTGCCAGCTCACCTTGGGGTTATCAGCCCCAGCATTTT.

The V gene is TRBV20-1, the J gene TRBJ2-3; D not certain. V gave up 5 bases and J gave up 2 bases, with 5 bases separating them. This CDR3 contains 11 residues. The V gene's germline CDR1 is DFQATT and CDR2 SNEGSKA (reference sequence). The CDR3 DNA reads TGCAGTGCTGGCCTCACAGATACGCAGTATTTT. Amino acids: CSAGLTDTQYF.

The rearrangement joins TRBV4-2 to TRBJ2-1, with TRBD2 identical over 11 bases. Trimming cost V 0 bases and J 6 bases; bases outside gene matches: 4. Germline-derived CDR1 and CDR2 are LGHNA and YNFKEQ. The CDR3 runs 16 residues. CDR3 in DNA: TGTGCCAGCAGCCAAGAGGGGGGACTAGCGGCCAATGAGCAGTTCTTC. It yields the protein CASSQEGGLAANEQFF.